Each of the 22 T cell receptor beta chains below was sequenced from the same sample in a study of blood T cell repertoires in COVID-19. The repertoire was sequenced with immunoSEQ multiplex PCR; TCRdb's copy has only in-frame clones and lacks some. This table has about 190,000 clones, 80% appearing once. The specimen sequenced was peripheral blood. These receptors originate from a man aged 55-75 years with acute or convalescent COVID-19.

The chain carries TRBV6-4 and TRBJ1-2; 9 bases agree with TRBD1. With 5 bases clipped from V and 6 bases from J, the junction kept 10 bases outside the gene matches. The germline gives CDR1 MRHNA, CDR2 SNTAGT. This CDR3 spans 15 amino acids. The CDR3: CASSHSPTGGDGYTF. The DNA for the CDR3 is TGTGCCAGCAGTCATAGCCCGACAGGGGGGGATGGCTACACCTTC.

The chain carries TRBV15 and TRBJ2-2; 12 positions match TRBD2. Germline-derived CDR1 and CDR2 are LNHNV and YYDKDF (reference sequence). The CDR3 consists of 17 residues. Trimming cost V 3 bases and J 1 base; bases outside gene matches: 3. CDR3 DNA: TGTGCCACCAGCAGTACTAGCGGGAGGTTGAACACCGGGGAGCTGTTTTTT. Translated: CATSSTSGRLNTGELFF.

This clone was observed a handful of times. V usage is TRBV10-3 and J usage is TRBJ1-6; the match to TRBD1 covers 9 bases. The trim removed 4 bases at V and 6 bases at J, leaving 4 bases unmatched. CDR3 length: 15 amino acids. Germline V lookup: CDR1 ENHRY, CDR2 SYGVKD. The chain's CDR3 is CAISAGQGSNSPLHF. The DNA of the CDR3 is TGTGCCATCAGTGCGGGACAGGGATCTAATTCACCCCTCCACTTT.

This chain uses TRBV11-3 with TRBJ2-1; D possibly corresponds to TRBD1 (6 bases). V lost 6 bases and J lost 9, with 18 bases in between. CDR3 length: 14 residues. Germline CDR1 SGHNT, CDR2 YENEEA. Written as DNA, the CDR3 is TGTGCCAGCAGTTCTCATTCCCTGGGGGCTGAGCAGTTCTTC. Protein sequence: CASSSHSLGAEQFF.

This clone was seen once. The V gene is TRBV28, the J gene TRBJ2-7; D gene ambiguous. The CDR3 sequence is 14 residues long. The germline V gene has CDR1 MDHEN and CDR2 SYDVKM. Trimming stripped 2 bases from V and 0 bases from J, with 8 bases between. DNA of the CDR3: TGTGCCAGCAGTTTAGGTCCGAGCTCCTACGAGCAGTACTTC. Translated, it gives CASSLGPSSYEQYF. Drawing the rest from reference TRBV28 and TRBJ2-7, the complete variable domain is DVKVTQSSRYLVKRTGEKVFLECVQDMDHENMFWYRQDPGLGLRLIYFSYDVKMKEKGDIPEGYSVSREKKERFSLILESASTNQTSMYLCASSLGPSSYEQYFGPGTRLTVT.

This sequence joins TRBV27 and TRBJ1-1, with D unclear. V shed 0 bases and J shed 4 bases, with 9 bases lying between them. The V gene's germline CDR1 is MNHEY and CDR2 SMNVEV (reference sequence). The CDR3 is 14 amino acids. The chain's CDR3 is CASSLSRGGTEAFF. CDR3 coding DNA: TGTGCCAGCAGTTTATCGAGAGGTGGCACTGAAGCTTTCTTT.

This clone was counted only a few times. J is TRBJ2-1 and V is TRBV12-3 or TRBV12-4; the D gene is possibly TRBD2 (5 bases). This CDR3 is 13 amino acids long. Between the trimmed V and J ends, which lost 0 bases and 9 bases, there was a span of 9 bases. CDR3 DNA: TGTGCCAGCAGTTTAGCTCTAGCCTTTGAGCAGTTCTTC. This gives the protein CASSLALAFEQFF.

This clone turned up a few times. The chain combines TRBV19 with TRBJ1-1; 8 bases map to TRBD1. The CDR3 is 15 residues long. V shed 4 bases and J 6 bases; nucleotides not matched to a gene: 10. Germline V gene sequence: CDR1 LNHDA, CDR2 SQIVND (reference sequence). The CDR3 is CASSTWDRRKPEAFF. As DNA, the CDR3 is TGTGCCAGTAGTACTTGGGACAGGAGAAAGCCTGAAGCTTTCTTT.

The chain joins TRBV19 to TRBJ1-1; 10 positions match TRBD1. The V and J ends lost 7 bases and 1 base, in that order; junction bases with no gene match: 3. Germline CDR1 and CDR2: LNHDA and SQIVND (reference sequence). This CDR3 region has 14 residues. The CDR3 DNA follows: TGTGCCAGTACCCGGGACAGGGGGAACACTGAAGCTTTCTTT. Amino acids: CASTRDRGNTEAFF.

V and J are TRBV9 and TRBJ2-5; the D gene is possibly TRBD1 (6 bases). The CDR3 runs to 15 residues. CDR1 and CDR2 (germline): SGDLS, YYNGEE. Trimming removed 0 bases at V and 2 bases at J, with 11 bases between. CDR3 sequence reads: CASSVAPTGQETQYF. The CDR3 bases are TGTGCCAGCAGCGTAGCCCCGACAGGACAAGAGACCCAGTACTTC.

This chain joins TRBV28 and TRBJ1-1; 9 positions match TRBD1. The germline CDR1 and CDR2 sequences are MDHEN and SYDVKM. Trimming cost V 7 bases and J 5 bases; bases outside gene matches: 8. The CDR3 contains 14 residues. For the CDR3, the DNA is TGTGCCAGCAACTATCCGGGACAGGGAACTGAAGCTTTCTTT. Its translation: CASNYPGQGTEAFF.

The CDR3 bases are TGCAGCGTTGACGGACAGCTCACCGGGGAGCTGTTTTTT. It encodes CSVDGQLTGELFF. This rearrangement joins TRBV29-1 to TRBJ2-2, with D maybe TRBD1 (6 bases). The V end was cut by 3 bases, the J end by 4 bases, with 9 bases between. Germline CDR1 SQVTM, CDR2 ANQGSEA. The CDR3 totals 13 residues.

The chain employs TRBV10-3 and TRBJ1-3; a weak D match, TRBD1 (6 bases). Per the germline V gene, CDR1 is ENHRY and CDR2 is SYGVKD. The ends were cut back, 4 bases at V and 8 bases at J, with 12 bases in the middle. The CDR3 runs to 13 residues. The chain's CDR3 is CAISATGLDTIYF. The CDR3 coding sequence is TGTGCCATCAGTGCCACAGGGTTGGACACCATATATTTT.

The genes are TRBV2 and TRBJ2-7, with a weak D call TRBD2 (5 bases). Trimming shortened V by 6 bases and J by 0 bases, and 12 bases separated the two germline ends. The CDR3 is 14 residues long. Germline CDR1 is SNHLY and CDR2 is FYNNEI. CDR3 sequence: CASRLGLNSYEQYF. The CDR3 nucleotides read TGTGCCAGCAGACTTGGACTTAACTCCTACGAGCAGTACTTC.

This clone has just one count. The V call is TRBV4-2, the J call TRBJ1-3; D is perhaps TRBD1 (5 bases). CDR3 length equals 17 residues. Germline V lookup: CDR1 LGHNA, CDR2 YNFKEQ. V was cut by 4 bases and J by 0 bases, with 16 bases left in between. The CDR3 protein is CASSLGRTRISGNTIYF. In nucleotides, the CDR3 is TGTGCCAGCAGCCTAGGGCGGACACGGATCTCTGGAAACACCATATATTTT.

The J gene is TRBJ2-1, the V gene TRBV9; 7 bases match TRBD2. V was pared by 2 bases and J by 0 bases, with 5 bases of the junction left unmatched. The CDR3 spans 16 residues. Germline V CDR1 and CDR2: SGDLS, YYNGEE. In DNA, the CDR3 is TGTGCCAGCAGCGTGTTAGCGGGCAGCTCCTACAATGAGCAGTTCTTC. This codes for CASSVLAGSSYNEQFF.

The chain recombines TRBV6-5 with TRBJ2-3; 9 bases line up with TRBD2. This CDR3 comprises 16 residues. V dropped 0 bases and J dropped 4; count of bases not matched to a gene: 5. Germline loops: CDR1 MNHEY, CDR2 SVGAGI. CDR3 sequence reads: CASSYSSGGEADTQYF. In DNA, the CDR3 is TGTGCCAGCAGTTACTCTAGCGGGGGCGAGGCAGATACGCAGTATTTT.

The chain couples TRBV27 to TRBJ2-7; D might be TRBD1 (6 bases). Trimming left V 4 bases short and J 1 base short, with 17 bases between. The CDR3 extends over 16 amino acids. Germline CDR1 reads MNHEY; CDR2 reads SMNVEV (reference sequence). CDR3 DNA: TGTGCCAGCAGTTATGACCGGGACACGGTTTCCTACGAGCAGTACTTC. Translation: CASSYDRDTVSYEQYF.

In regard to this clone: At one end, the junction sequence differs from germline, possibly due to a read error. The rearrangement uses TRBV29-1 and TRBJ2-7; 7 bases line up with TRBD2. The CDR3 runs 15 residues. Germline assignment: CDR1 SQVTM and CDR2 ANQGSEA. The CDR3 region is CNVGPRASGSYEQYF. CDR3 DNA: TGCAACGTTGGCCCTCGCGCTAGCGGATCCTACGAGCAGTACTTC.

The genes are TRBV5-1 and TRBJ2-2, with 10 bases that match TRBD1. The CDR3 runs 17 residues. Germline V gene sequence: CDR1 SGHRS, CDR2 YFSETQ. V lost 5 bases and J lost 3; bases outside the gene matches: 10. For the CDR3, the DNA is TGCGCCAGCAGTTTTATCCCCGGGACAGGGGACACCGGGGAGCTGTTTTTT. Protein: CASSFIPGTGDTGELFF.

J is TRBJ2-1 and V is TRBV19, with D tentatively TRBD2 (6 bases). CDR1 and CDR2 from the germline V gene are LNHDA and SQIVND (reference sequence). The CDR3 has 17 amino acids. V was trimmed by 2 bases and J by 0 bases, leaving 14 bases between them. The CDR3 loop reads CASSIMEGRISYNEQFF. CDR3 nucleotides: TGTGCCAGTAGTATAATGGAGGGCAGGATCTCCTACAATGAGCAGTTCTTC.

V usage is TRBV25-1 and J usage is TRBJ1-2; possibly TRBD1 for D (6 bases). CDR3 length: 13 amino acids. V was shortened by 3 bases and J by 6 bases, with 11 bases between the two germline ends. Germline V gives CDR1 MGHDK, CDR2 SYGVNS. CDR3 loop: CASSEGRGDGYTF. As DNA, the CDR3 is TGTGCCAGCAGTGAGGGCAGGGGTGATGGCTACACCTTC.